This entry describes one T cell receptor (beta chain). Its antigen is unidentified. This specimen belongs to a study of CD4 T cells in relation to SARS-CoV-2 and coronaviruses. Whole-study results and caveats: The assay detects memory recall responses, not culture-primed primary responses. In 55% to 75% of donors, memory CD4+ clonotypes crossrecognized SARS-CoV-2 and at least one common cold coronavirus spike.

For approximately 10 days, roughly 9 x 10^4 sorted CD4+ cells grew with T cell-depleted PBMCs and CEF. TCRdb keeps only in-frame clones here, not all; method: immunoSEQ multiplex PCR. The table includes tens of thousands of clones, 70% to 85% detected once. The V end was cut by 8 bases, the J end by 3 bases, with 5 bases between. This CDR3 is 10 amino acids long. Germline CDR1 and CDR2: MNHEY and SMNVEV (reference sequence). Material for sequencing was memory CD4+ T cells from PBMCs, cultured in vitro. J is TRBJ2-7 and V is TRBV27; D gene uncertain. This clonotype was obtained from an adult with COVID-19. This CDR3 is CASGHYEQYF. The CDR3 DNA follows: TGTGCCAGCGGGCACTACGAGCAGTACTTC.